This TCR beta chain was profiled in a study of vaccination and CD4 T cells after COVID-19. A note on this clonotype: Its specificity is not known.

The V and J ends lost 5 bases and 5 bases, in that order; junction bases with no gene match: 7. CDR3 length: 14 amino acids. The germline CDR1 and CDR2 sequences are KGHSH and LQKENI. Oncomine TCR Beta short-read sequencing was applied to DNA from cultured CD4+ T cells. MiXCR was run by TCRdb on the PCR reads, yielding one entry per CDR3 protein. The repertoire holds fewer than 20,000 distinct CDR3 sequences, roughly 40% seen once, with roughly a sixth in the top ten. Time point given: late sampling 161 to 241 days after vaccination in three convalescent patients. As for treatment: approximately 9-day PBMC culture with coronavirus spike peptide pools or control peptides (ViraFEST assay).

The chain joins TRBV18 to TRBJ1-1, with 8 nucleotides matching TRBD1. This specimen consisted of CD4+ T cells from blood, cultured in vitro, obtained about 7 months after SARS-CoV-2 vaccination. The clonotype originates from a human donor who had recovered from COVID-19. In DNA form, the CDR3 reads TGTGCCAGCTCAAGCATGGACAGGGATACTGAAGCTTTCTTT. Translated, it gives CASSSMDRDTEAFF.